This T cell receptor beta chain came from a study of blood T cells in healthy people across ages. With a J-beta primer mix and a sample-barcoded 5' primer, a second PCR ran about 6 to 11 cycles. TCRdb analysed the 5' RACE reads with MiXCR anew, one entry per CDR3 protein. The sample has 1.5 million to 2 million distinct CDR3 sequences, roughly 50% seen once. V was pared by 1 base and J by 11 bases, with 21 bases between. CDR1 and CDR2 from the germline V gene are SGHRS and YFSETQ. The CDR3 extends over 15 amino acids. The chain uses TRBV5-1 and TRBJ2-5; a possible D gene is TRBD2 (6 bases). The receptor was derived from a woman in her thirties or forties in good health. The sample comprised blood. The CDR3 spells CASSLRVGGSNEQYF. The CDR3 DNA reads as TGCGCCAGCAGCTTGCGAGTAGGAGGGAGCAATGAGCAGTACTTC. The whole variable domain, remainder taken from reference TRBV5-1 and TRBJ2-5, is KAGVTQTPRYLIKTRGQQVTLSCSPISGHRSVSWYQQTPGQGLQFLFEYFSETQRNKGNFPGRFSGRQFSNSRSEMNVSTLELGDSALYLCASSLRVGGSNEQYFGPGTRLLVL.